This T cell receptor beta chain was profiled in a study of CD8 T cells in Susac syndrome. TCR beta sequencing was performed on blood CD8+ and CD4+ T cells. Bulk CD8+ and CD4+ cells came from magnetic negative isolation; CD8+ TEMRA by FACS. The CDR3 has 14 residues. Germline values: CDR1 LNHNV, CDR2 YYDKDF (reference sequence). The ends were cut back, 5 bases at V and 4 bases at J, with 14 bases in the middle. Study-wide points: That the number of individuals in its TCR sequencing and HLA analysis was relatively small was acknowledged by the study.

Of note for this clonotype: No antigen is known for it.

The RNA, about 0.5 to 1 ug, was put through reverse transcription using random hexamers. A multiplex approach, immunoSEQ multiplex PCR, amplified TCR beta CDR3 across 54 Vbeta and 13 Jbeta. TCRdb re-derived calls from the immunoSEQ multiplex PCR reads in MiXCR, one entry per CDR3 protein. The sample includes some 200,000 distinct CDR3 sequences, about 94% seen only once; the top ten take approximately 0.13%. The sequence came from a human donor with multiple sclerosis. The specimen was CD8+ T cells from PBMCs. The chain employs TRBV15 and TRBJ1-2, with D perhaps matching TRBD1 (6 bases). For the CDR3, the DNA is TGTGCCACCAGCCGATCGGACAGCTCCTATGGCTACACCTTC. Translated, it gives CATSRSDSSYGYTF.